Reported below is one TCR beta chain. The data originate from a study of blood T cell repertoires in COVID-19. The wider study: The United States, Italy and Spain provided the acute and convalescent COVID-19 samples. The analysed material was cDNA or gDNA that came from T cells, B-cell-depleted T cells, or PBMCs.

Per the authors' pipeline: Nucleated cell number was recorded as an estimate derived from reference gene primer amplification. The method was immunoSEQ multiplex PCR; TCRdb's version includes in-frame clones alone and lacks a portion of them. V and J calls and clone size follow that table, whereas D and trimming were derived from the DNA. In the table there are about 100,000 clones, around 90% of which are singletons. This CDR3 has 15 residues. In germline, CDR1 is MGHRA, CDR2 YSYEKL. Between the trimmed V and J ends, which lost 3 bases and 5 bases, there was a span of 13 bases. This clonotype was obtained from a human donor in a cohort sampled during active COVID-19. Sequences were obtained from peripheral blood. This sequence joins TRBV4-1 and TRBJ2-2; tentative D call: TRBD2 (6 bases). CDR3 sequence reads: CASSHLRAGTGELFF. Here the CDR3 DNA reads TGCGCCAGCAGCCATTTAAGGGCGGGGACCGGGGAGCTGTTTTTT.